Listed below are T cell receptor beta chains from one sample, sequenced in a study of regulatory T cells in long-lasting Graves disease. Each CDR3 protein is one row after TCRdb ran MiXCR on the multiplex PCR reads. Of about 540,000 distinct CDR3 sequences listed, roughly 13% are singletons. A further study also used this sample, focusing on T cells in Graves' hyperthyroidism and ophthalmopathy.

Sequencing used peripheral blood mononuclear cells (PBMCs), obtained at new diagnosis, from a patient treated with antithyroid drugs. The receptors derive from a man aged 30 to 45 with Graves disease. Both conserved end residues are part of each CDR3. A D gene is named only where the DNA matches it firmly. Size is stated for part of the rows, as once, few or many counts, or as a class when the clone is expanded.

>NA|TRBV28|TRBJ2-5|many
TGTGCCAGCAGTTTGAAGGGGGGCGTGGAGACCCAGTACTTC
CASSLKGGVETQYF
>TRBD2|TRBV11-2|TRBJ2-1|many
TGTGCCAGCAGCTTAGGCAAGCGGGAGGACGCCTACAATGAGCAGTTCTTC
CASSLGKREDAYNEQFF
>TRBD1|TRBV27|TRBJ2-3|few
TGTGCCAGCAGTTCCCCCCGGGACAGGGGGGAAAGGGGCGGGGCCGATACGCAGTATTTT
CASSSPRDRGERGGADTQYF
>NA|TRBV4-1|TRBJ2-1|NA
TGCGCCAGCAGCCAGGACATTAATGGGGCTGAGCAGTTCTTC
CASSQDINGAEQFF
>NA|TRBV5-1|TRBJ1-2|many
TGCGCCAGCAGCTTGGATCGTCCGGGGTCTAACTATGGCTACACCTTC
CASSLDRPGSNYGYTF
>NA|TRBV20-1|TRBJ1-4|few
TGCAGTGCTAGACACCTAATAGACAATAATGAAAAACTGTTTTTT
CSARHLIDNNEKLFF
>NA|TRBV20-1|TRBJ2-3|many
TGCAGTGCCGCTACTGGTCACCTTCTCACAGATACGCAGTATTTT
CSAATGHLLTDTQYF
>NA|TRBV7-9|TRBJ2-1|many
TGTGCCAGCACCTACTCTTCGCCATCTACCGATGAGCAGTTCTTC
CASTYSSPSTDEQFF
>NA|TRBV19|TRBJ2-7|NA
TGTGCCAGTAGTATCGGGGCGGCGCGGAGAGATCAGTACTTC
CASSIGAARRDQYF
>NA|TRBV10-3|TRBJ2-7|many
TGTGCCATCAGTGAGTCCGGGACACAAGGCTCCTACGAGCAGTACTTC
CAISESGTQGSYEQYF
>TRBD1|TRBV29-1|TRBJ2-2|NA
TGCAGCGTTGAAGTCCACGGGACAGGGTACACCGGGGAGCTGTTTTTT
CSVEVHGTGYTGELFF
>TRBD2|TRBV12-3/TRBV12-4|TRBJ2-5|many
TGTGCCAGCAGTTTCGGGGGTCGCGGGAGATATGCGCTGCAGACCCAGTACTTC
CASSFGGRGRYALQTQYF
>TRBD1|TRBV24-1|TRBJ2-7|few
TGTGCCACCAGTGATTTCCGGACAGGGGGCCACGAGCAGTACTTC
CATSDFRTGGHEQYF
>TRBD1|TRBV29-1|TRBJ2-7|NA
TGCAGCGTTACAGGGGACTCCTACGAGCAGTACTTC
CSVTGDSYEQYF
>NA|TRBV11-2|TRBJ2-5|NA
TGTGCCAGCAGCGGAGGGAGGATCTCGGGGGAGACCCAGTACTTC
CASSGGRISGETQYF
>NA|TRBV24-1|TRBJ1-5|many
TGTGCCACCAGTGATTTGGGGGGCAGGGAGCCCCAGCATTTT
CATSDLGGREPQHF
>NA|TRBV9|TRBJ1-2|few
TGTGCCAGCAGCGTAGGCTGGGGACCGACAAACTATGGCTACACCTTC
CASSVGWGPTNYGYTF
>NA|TRBV3-1|TRBJ2-2|many
TGTGCCAGCAGCCCCCCGGGGATCACCGGGGAGCTGTTTTTT
CASSPPGITGELFF
>TRBD1|TRBV12-3/TRBV12-4|TRBJ1-2|many
TGTGCCAGCCGCGAGACAGGGGGTTATGGCTACACCTTC
CASRETGGYGYTF
>NA|TRBV2|TRBJ1-6|NA
TGTGCCAGCAGTGAAGACAGGGTGTTCGATATGGGATCACCCCTCCACTTT
CASSEDRVFDMGSPLHF
>NA|TRBV19|TRBJ1-5|many
TGTGCCAGTAGTTCAACCGACTGGGGTTATCAGCCCCAGCATTTT
CASSSTDWGYQPQHF
>NA|TRBV12-3/TRBV12-4|TRBJ1-5|many
TGTGCCAGCAGTCCCACGACAGGCCCCAATCAGCCCCAGCATTTT
CASSPTTGPNQPQHF
>NA|TRBV11-2|TRBJ2-3|few
TGTGCCAGCAGCTTAGTAGCAGACCCAGTAGGGGATACGCAGTATTTT
CASSLVADPVGDTQYF
>TRBD2|TRBV27|TRBJ2-1|many
TGTGCCAGCGGGGCGGGAGATATTTCCTACAATGAGCAGTTCTTC
CASGAGDISYNEQFF
>TRBD2|TRBV7-9|TRBJ2-4|many
TGTGCCAGCAGCCGGGGGGAGACCAAAAACATTCAGTACTTC
CASSRGETKNIQYF
>NA|TRBV20-1|TRBJ2-7|many
TGCAGTGCTTTGGGAGAGATCTACGAGCAGTACTTC
CSALGEIYEQYF
>NA|TRBV2|TRBJ1-5|NA
TGTGCCAGCGCCGTAGAAATAGATCAGCCCCAGCATTTT
CASAVEIDQPQHF
>NA|TRBV6-1|TRBJ1-5|many
TGTGCCAGCAGTGGAGCAGACAGCATTAGCAATCAGCCCCAGCATTTT
CASSGADSISNQPQHF
>NA|TRBV12-3/TRBV12-4|TRBJ2-5|many
TGTGCCAGCAGTCCGTTCCTAAGAGAGACCCAGTACTTC
CASSPFLRETQYF
>TRBD2|TRBV3-1|TRBJ2-5|NA
TGTGCCAGCAGCCAAGACCTAGCGGGAGGGCAAGAGACCCAGTACTTC
CASSQDLAGGQETQYF
>TRBD1|TRBV7-2|TRBJ2-5|many
TGTGCCAGCAGCACTTCGACAGGGGAAGAGACCCAGTACTTC
CASSTSTGEETQYF